This TCR beta chain stems from a study of OX40 agonist ivuxolimab in advanced cancers. Measured with immunoSEQ multiplex PCR; TCRdb has only the in-frame clones, and not every one. Of about 80,000 clones in the sample, roughly 87% were seen once. The germline gives CDR1 SGHTA, CDR2 FQGTGA. Trimming removed 2 bases from V and 6 bases from J, with 23 bases in between. The CDR3 extends over 17 amino acids. The material sequenced was CD4+ or CD8+ T cells sorted from blood, taken in a trial of the OX40 agonist ivuxolimab. The chain carries TRBV7-3 and TRBJ2-7; tentative D call: TRBD2 (6 bases). The clonotype originates from an adult with an advanced solid tumor such as melanoma, head and neck, liver or kidney cancer. The CDR3 DNA is TGTGCCAGCAGCTTATCCCGACCCGGAGGGCAAAGGGCCGAGCAGTACTTC. Its translation is CASSLSRPGGQRAEQYF.